The clone carrying this TCR beta chain showed up just once. The antigen remains undetermined. Here immunoSEQ multiplex PCR was the method, and the copy in TCRdb shows in-frame clones only, minus some. Among more than 75,000 clones listed, roughly 91% were seen once. The CDR3 consists of 18 residues. The junction had 14 bases not matched to a gene; V was cut back by 0 bases and J by 4 bases. CDR1 is SGHTS and CDR2 is YDEGEE in the germline V gene. The sample belongs to a study of PD-1 blockade in classical Hodgkin lymphoma. Findings of the study overall: Why the repertoires differ is still unclear, perhaps disease activity or prior therapy.

Time point defined: cycle 4 day 1 (C4D1), after more than 5 weeks of nivolumab. Every patient had relapsed following autologous stem cell transplantation, and cohorts differed in brentuximab vedotin exposure. Sequenced material: peripheral blood mononuclear cells (PBMCs), taken before the fourth cycle of nivolumab. This sequence was found in a human donor with classical Hodgkin lymphoma. This sequence joins TRBV5-8 and TRBJ2-7; 9 positions agree with TRBD1. CDR3: CASSLDGTGRRLLYEQYF. CDR3 sequence (DNA): TGTGCCAGCAGCTTGGATGGGACAGGGAGAAGACTACTTTACGAGCAGTACTTC.